The rows below give T cell receptor beta chains drawn from one sample of a study of blood T cell repertoires in COVID-19. Sequenced by immunoSEQ multiplex PCR; TCRdb stores in-frame clones only, minus some. The table lists approximately 130,000 clones, around 76% of them singletons. Sequenced sample: peripheral blood. Receptor source: a human donor in a cohort sampled during active COVID-19. The CDR3 runs from the conserved cysteine through the conserved F or W.

j_call v_call cdr3_aa
TRBJ2-2 TRBV7-8 CASRLTGINTGELFF
TRBJ1-1 TRBV5-1 CASRVDPGPNTEAFF
TRBJ2-7 TRBV5-1 CASSLRGASYEQYF
TRBJ2-1 TRBV6-2/TRBV6-3 CASSYEGVSYNEQFF
TRBJ2-7 TRBV6-6 CASSPGLYYEQYF
TRBJ1-2 TRBV3-1/TRBV3-2 CASSRGQGLGYTF
TRBJ1-4 TRBV5-1 CASSTGTVSEKLFF
TRBJ1-1 TRBV27 CASSLSGDYEAFF
TRBJ2-7 TRBV18 CASSGAGTGGFGQYF
TRBJ2-7 TRBV7-8 CASSRTGGSVYEQYF
TRBJ1-5 TRBV6-6 CASSSGQGDQPQHF
TRBJ1-4 TRBV19 CASRTHREATNEKLFF
TRBJ2-5 TRBV15 CATSVGAETQYF
TRBJ1-4 TRBV7-8 CASSLLLGGGEKLFF
TRBJ1-2 TRBV12-3/TRBV12-4 CASSLAAGYTF
TRBJ2-3 TRBV10-3 CAIRASGGEADTQYF
TRBJ1-2 TRBV6-5 CASSYGHRGNYGYTF
TRBJ2-7 TRBV11-2 CASSLMGGPTYEQYF
TRBJ2-2 TRBV25-1 CASRLAGGHGELFF
TRBJ2-3 TRBV2 CASSPGLAGPSTDTQYF
TRBJ2-2 TRBV6-5 CASRTHGELFF
TRBJ1-5 TRBV3-1/TRBV3-2 CASSRGGPNQPQHF
TRBJ1-5 TRBV19 CASSITRNQPQHF
TRBJ2-3 TRBV5-1 CASSPQRLDHSTDTQYF
TRBJ2-1 TRBV3-1/TRBV3-2 CASSRSTGALYNEQFF
TRBJ1-2 TRBV20-1 CSASTIQGTYGYTF
TRBJ1-6 TRBV19 CASSRGQNSPLHF
TRBJ2-5 TRBV2 CALGSGDGETQYF
TRBJ2-7 TRBV4-1 CASSQDGQGAYEQYF
TRBJ2-3 TRBV3-1/TRBV3-2 CASSQEALRADTQYF
TRBJ1-6 TRBV18 CASSPQGNNSPLHF
TRBJ1-2 TRBV10-2 CASSGGGGYGYTF
TRBJ1-1 TRBV27 CASSSPGYTEAFF
TRBJ2-7 TRBV27 CASSLYRGPYEQYF
TRBJ1-3 TRBV6-6 CASSYELEFGNTIYF
TRBJ1-5 TRBV28 CASKSHLNQPQHF
TRBJ1-2 TRBV29-1 CSVPPTLDGRGLYGYTF
TRBJ1-5 TRBV5-6 CASSVGVQPQHF
TRBJ1-2 TRBV29-1 CSVRQGLEVLYGYTF
TRBJ2-3 TRBV27 CASQKGPSGTDTQYF
TRBJ1-2 TRBV3-1/TRBV3-2 CASSQVPDRGYGYTF
TRBJ1-2 TRBV6-5 CASSKGPGHGYTF
TRBJ1-2 TRBV5-1 CASSLLEGLNYGYTF
TRBJ2-5 TRBV5-8 CASSLGPGQGARETQYF
TRBJ1-1 TRBV19 CASSIDRGATTEAFF
TRBJ1-2 TRBV12-3/TRBV12-4 CASSLFRGGYTF
TRBJ1-1 TRBV12-3/TRBV12-4 CASSRQTYTEAFF
TRBJ2-7 TRBV28 CASKRQNYEQYF